A selection of T cell receptor beta chains follows, all from one sample in a study of blood T cell repertoires in COVID-19. Clones were read by immunoSEQ multiplex PCR, and TCRdb kept only the in-frame ones, dropping some. This repertoire shows about 150,000 clones, more than 80% found once; its top ten account for 13%. Sequencing used peripheral blood. The receptors stem from a man younger than 35 with COVID-19, enrolled during active disease. CDR3s leave out the opening cysteine and the closing phenylalanine or tryptophan. Each record gives: V gene, D gene, CDR3 protein. The D gene is left open where the match is weak.

TRBV5-1,-,ASSLSVAGETGELF
TRBV19,-,ASATGTGSYNEQF
TRBV15,-,ATSRQGRFQETQY
TRBV5-6,-,ASSLALRNIQY
TRBV6-5,-,ASSPADKGHYGYT
TRBV20-1,TRBD2,SASGVAGVYEQF
TRBV7-9,TRBD1,ASSPGTGGTYGYT
TRBV7-3,-,ASSRSGANVLT
TRBV10-3,TRBD1,AIRKGQAGNTIY
TRBV4-1,TRBD2,ASSHPGLGSEQY
TRBV9,-,ASSVELPTDTQY
TRBV5-1,TRBD2,ASSLRLAGTEQY
TRBV5-3,-,ARSFSRERRRVTDTQY
TRBV6-2/TRBV6-3,-,ASSPGTPRWPQH
TRBV9,TRBD2,ASSTGGLAGHYEQY
TRBV6-5,-,ASSYSRWNYGYT
TRBV6-2/TRBV6-3,TRBD2,ASSYGTGLAGLISYEQY
TRBV27,-,ASSLRLSTDTQY
TRBV4-3,TRBD2,ASSRLAGVINEQF
TRBV27,-,ASSLNGSPNNEQF
TRBV24-1,TRBD2,ATSDDRTSGSYEQF
TRBV24-1,TRBD1,ATSDIAGTGGKETQY
TRBV5-6,TRBD1,ASRHRDRGRGEQF